The T cell receptor beta chain under discussion was sequenced for a study of cytomegalovirus exposure and HLA in healthy donors. General study findings and limits: Cytomegalovirus association was assigned to approximately 180 TCR beta chains. Per a later analysis, about 15,000 TCR beta sequences showed association with HLA alleles at 0.05 false discovery rate.

PCR used 60 Vbeta primers and 13 Jbeta primers. Generated by immunoSEQ multiplex PCR, the TCRdb table keeps only in-frame clones and is missing some. This sample has roughly 140,000 clones; 79% occur once, and the top ten carry around 6.6%. The count of this clone is one. Antigen: not known. Between the trimmed V and J ends, which lost 4 bases and 7 bases, there was a span of 16 bases. The length of the CDR3 is 15 residues. Germline CDR1 reads SGHAT; CDR2 reads FQNNGV. The chain has TRBV11-2 and TRBJ1-4; possible D gene TRBD1, 5 bases. The source of this sequence is a man over 45 in good health and CMV-seropositive. Sequencing was done on a sample of PBMCs. The CDR3 region is CASSYSVPGGEKLFF. For the CDR3, the DNA is TGTGCCAGCAGCTACTCGGTGCCCGGGGGTGAAAAACTGTTTTTT.